Listed below are T cell receptor beta chains from one sample, sequenced in a study of shared clonotypes between healthy human individuals. Only in-frame clones appear in the TCRdb table, and some are missing; sequencing was by immunoSEQ multiplex PCR. Of around 2.3 million clones in the sample, approximately 94% were seen once. The sample consisted of naive CD4+ T cells sorted from blood. All receptors come from a man aged 18 to 29 in good health. The CDR3 runs from the conserved cysteine through the conserved F or W. The D gene is left open where the match is weak. Clone size is not always given. Where it is, it says once, few, many or a class for expanded clones.

cdr3_aa: CSVSLGLSNQPQHF; cdr3_nt: TGCAGCGTGTCATTAGGGCTTAGCAATCAGCCCCAGCATTTT; v_call: TRBV29-1; j_call: TRBJ1-5; clone_size: -; d_call: -
cdr3_aa: CASSTGTNTGELFF; cdr3_nt: TGTGCCAGCAGTACCGGGACCAACACCGGGGAGCTGTTTTTT; v_call: TRBV6-1; j_call: TRBJ2-2; clone_size: -; d_call: -
cdr3_aa: CASPRGPYEQYF; cdr3_nt: TGTGCCAGCCCACGGGGACCCTACGAGCAGTACTTC; v_call: TRBV21-1; j_call: TRBJ2-7; clone_size: -; d_call: -
cdr3_aa: CASSLGRTYGYTF; cdr3_nt: TGTGCCAGCAGTTTGGGCAGAACATATGGCTACACCTTC; v_call: TRBV28; j_call: TRBJ1-2; clone_size: -; d_call: -
cdr3_aa: CASSGDKNIQYF; cdr3_nt: TGTGCCAGCTCTGGGGACAAGAACATTCAGTACTTC; v_call: TRBV28; j_call: TRBJ2-4; clone_size: -; d_call: -
cdr3_aa: CAWSPGAVEQYF; cdr3_nt: TGTGCCTGGAGTCCGGGGGCGGTTGAGCAGTACTTC; v_call: TRBV30; j_call: TRBJ2-7; clone_size: once; d_call: -
cdr3_aa: CASSLRSGDTQYF; cdr3_nt: TGTGCCAGCAGTTTACGGAGCGGAGACACGCAGTATTTT; v_call: TRBV27; j_call: TRBJ2-3; clone_size: -; d_call: -
cdr3_aa: CASSKGGTQYF; cdr3_nt: TGCGCCAGCAGCAAAGGGGGGACCCAGTACTTC; v_call: TRBV5-1; j_call: TRBJ2-5; clone_size: -; d_call: -
cdr3_aa: CATRLAGSTDTQYF; cdr3_nt: TGTGCCACCAGACTAGCGGGGAGCACAGATACGCAGTATTTT; v_call: TRBV15; j_call: TRBJ2-3; clone_size: -; d_call: TRBD2
cdr3_aa: CAISELGPDLEAFF; cdr3_nt: TGTGCCATCAGTGAGTTGGGGCCCGATCTTGAAGCTTTCTTT; v_call: TRBV10-3; j_call: TRBJ1-1; clone_size: -; d_call: -
cdr3_aa: CASGRQGGGDTQYF; cdr3_nt: TGTGCCAGCGGAAGACAGGGAGGGGGAGATACGCAGTATTTT; v_call: TRBV6-6; j_call: TRBJ2-3; clone_size: once; d_call: -
cdr3_aa: CAITDRYNQPQHF; cdr3_nt: TGTGCCATCACTGACAGATACAATCAGCCCCAGCATTTT; v_call: TRBV10-3; j_call: TRBJ1-5; clone_size: -; d_call: -
cdr3_aa: CASSQGIIRRGSNQPQHF; cdr3_nt: TGCGCCAGCAGCCAGGGGATAATAAGAAGGGGGAGCAATCAGCCCCAGCATTTT; v_call: TRBV4-1; j_call: TRBJ1-5; clone_size: -; d_call: -
cdr3_aa: CASSPYRVPEAFF; cdr3_nt: TGTGCCAGCAGCCCATACAGGGTCCCTGAAGCTTTCTTT; v_call: TRBV14; j_call: TRBJ1-1; clone_size: -; d_call: -
cdr3_aa: CASSLGSGDTEQYF; cdr3_nt: TGTGCCAGCAGCTTAGGGTCCGGGGACACCGAGCAGTACTTC; v_call: TRBV7-6; j_call: TRBJ2-7; clone_size: -; d_call: -
cdr3_aa: CASSYRGADYEQYF; cdr3_nt: TGTGCCAGCAGTTACCGGGGGGCCGACTACGAGCAGTACTTC; v_call: TRBV6-5; j_call: TRBJ2-7; clone_size: -; d_call: -
cdr3_aa: CASSTTGVGYGYTF; cdr3_nt: TGTGCCAGCAGTACCACAGGAGTCGGCTATGGCTACACCTTC; v_call: TRBV6-5; j_call: TRBJ1-2; clone_size: -; d_call: -
cdr3_aa: CASSPPVGFEQYF; cdr3_nt: TGTGCCAGCAGTCCGCCTGTAGGGTTCGAGCAGTACTTC; v_call: TRBV2; j_call: TRBJ2-7; clone_size: -; d_call: -
cdr3_aa: CASSVTSEPYNEQFF; cdr3_nt: TGTGCCAGCAGCGTTACTAGCGAACCCTACAATGAGCAGTTCTTC; v_call: TRBV9; j_call: TRBJ2-1; clone_size: -; d_call: TRBD2
cdr3_aa: CASSPPATNEKLFF; cdr3_nt: TGTGCCAGCTCACCACCCGCAACTAATGAAAAACTGTTTTTT; v_call: TRBV18; j_call: TRBJ1-4; clone_size: once; d_call: -
cdr3_aa: CASTLKQALTNYGYTF; cdr3_nt: TGTGCCAGCACCCTTAAACAGGCCCTTACTAACTATGGCTACACCTTC; v_call: TRBV6-6; j_call: TRBJ1-2; clone_size: -; d_call: -
cdr3_aa: CASRGTGFADTQYF; cdr3_nt: TGTGCCAGCAGGGGGACAGGGTTTGCAGATACGCAGTATTTT; v_call: TRBV6-1; j_call: TRBJ2-3; clone_size: -; d_call: TRBD1
cdr3_aa: CASSLAGGQVDTQYF; cdr3_nt: TGTGCCAGCAGCTTAGCGGGGGGGCAAGTGGATACGCAGTATTTT; v_call: TRBV5-6; j_call: TRBJ2-3; clone_size: -; d_call: TRBD2
cdr3_aa: CASSAQGAGNTIYF; cdr3_nt: TGTGCCAGCAGTGCCCAGGGGGCTGGAAACACCATATATTTT; v_call: TRBV6-1; j_call: TRBJ1-3; clone_size: -; d_call: TRBD1
cdr3_aa: CASSESGVYGYTF; cdr3_nt: TGTGCCAGCAGTGAATCAGGGGTCTATGGCTACACCTTC; v_call: TRBV6-1; j_call: TRBJ1-2; clone_size: -; d_call: -
cdr3_aa: CASTEGQIYNSPLHF; cdr3_nt: TGTGCCAGCACAGAGGGACAGATTTATAATTCACCCCTCCACTTT; v_call: TRBV6-5; j_call: TRBJ1-6; clone_size: -; d_call: TRBD1
cdr3_aa: CASSQVLKGWFDTGELFF; cdr3_nt: TGTGCCAGCAGCCAAGTCCTCAAGGGTTGGTTCGACACCGGGGAGCTGTTTTTT; v_call: TRBV14; j_call: TRBJ2-2; clone_size: -; d_call: -
cdr3_aa: CASSFRDPNQPQHF; cdr3_nt: TGTGCCAGCAGTTTCAGGGATCCTAATCAGCCCCAGCATTTT; v_call: TRBV28; j_call: TRBJ1-5; clone_size: -; d_call: -
cdr3_aa: CASSPPSRGSNQPQHF; cdr3_nt: TGTGCCAGCTCACCACCGTCCAGGGGCAGCAATCAGCCCCAGCATTTT; v_call: TRBV18; j_call: TRBJ1-5; clone_size: -; d_call: -
cdr3_aa: CASSIVAFGDYGYTF; cdr3_nt: TGTGCCAGTAGTATCGTTGCTTTTGGGGACTATGGCTACACCTTC; v_call: TRBV19; j_call: TRBJ1-2; clone_size: -; d_call: -
cdr3_aa: CASSQDRQFNSPLHF; cdr3_nt: TGTGCCAGCAGCCAAGATAGACAGTTTAATTCACCCCTCCACTTT; v_call: TRBV14; j_call: TRBJ1-6; clone_size: -; d_call: -
cdr3_aa: CASFEDRGNTQYF; cdr3_nt: TGTGCCAGCTTTGAGGACAGGGGAAATACGCAGTATTTT; v_call: TRBV5-6; j_call: TRBJ2-3; clone_size: -; d_call: TRBD1
cdr3_aa: CASSTGLPDTQYF; cdr3_nt: TGTGCCAGCAGTACCGGGCTCCCAGATACGCAGTATTTT; v_call: TRBV6-5; j_call: TRBJ2-3; clone_size: -; d_call: -
cdr3_aa: CASSYPAGGWNEQFF; cdr3_nt: TGTGCCAGCAGTTACCCGGCGGGGGGGTGGAATGAGCAGTTCTTC; v_call: TRBV6-5; j_call: TRBJ2-1; clone_size: -; d_call: TRBD2
cdr3_aa: CAISESKTSGGSTDTQYF; cdr3_nt: TGTGCCATCAGTGAGTCGAAGACTAGCGGGGGGAGCACAGATACGCAGTATTTT; v_call: TRBV10-3; j_call: TRBJ2-3; clone_size: -; d_call: TRBD2
cdr3_aa: CASSIFPGPYNEQFF; cdr3_nt: TGTGCCAGTAGCATTTTTCCGGGACCCTACAATGAGCAGTTCTTC; v_call: TRBV19; j_call: TRBJ2-1; clone_size: -; d_call: -
cdr3_aa: CASSPTANYGYTF; cdr3_nt: TGTGCCAGCAGCCCGACAGCTAACTATGGCTACACCTTC; v_call: TRBV7-2; j_call: TRBJ1-2; clone_size: once; d_call: -
cdr3_aa: CASTGQGNHYGYTF; cdr3_nt: TGTGCCAGCACCGGACAAGGCAATCACTATGGCTACACCTTC; v_call: TRBV2; j_call: TRBJ1-2; clone_size: -; d_call: -
cdr3_aa: CASSYRRQGTDTQYF; cdr3_nt: TGTGCCAGCAGCTATCGGAGGCAGGGCACAGATACGCAGTATTTT; v_call: TRBV6-9; j_call: TRBJ2-3; clone_size: -; d_call: -
cdr3_aa: CASSVAGWREETQYF; cdr3_nt: TGTGCCAGCAGCGTAGCAGGTTGGAGGGAAGAGACCCAGTACTTC; v_call: TRBV9; j_call: TRBJ2-5; clone_size: once; d_call: -
cdr3_aa: CASRAGTDSGNTIYF; cdr3_nt: TGTGCCAGCAGGGCTGGGACGGACTCTGGAAACACCATATATTTT; v_call: TRBV2; j_call: TRBJ1-3; clone_size: once; d_call: -
cdr3_aa: CASSYSGGVGTEAFF; cdr3_nt: TGTGCCAGCAGTTACTCCGGGGGCGTCGGCACTGAAGCTTTCTTT; v_call: TRBV6-5; j_call: TRBJ1-1; clone_size: -; d_call: -
cdr3_aa: CASSDLPSGSLKTQYF; cdr3_nt: TGCGCCAGCAGTGACCTTCCTAGTGGGAGCCTTAAGACCCAGTACTTC; v_call: TRBV10-2; j_call: TRBJ2-5; clone_size: -; d_call: -
cdr3_aa: CASSEGGLAGYNEQFF; cdr3_nt: TGTGCCAGCAGTGAAGGGGGACTAGCGGGGTACAATGAGCAGTTCTTC; v_call: TRBV25-1; j_call: TRBJ2-1; clone_size: -; d_call: TRBD2
cdr3_aa: CASSGARTSYEQYF; cdr3_nt: TGCGCCAGCAGCGGCGCACGCACTTCCTACGAGCAGTACTTC; v_call: TRBV5-1; j_call: TRBJ2-7; clone_size: once; d_call: -
cdr3_aa: CASSVGFPGNNRNTQYF; cdr3_nt: TGTGCCAGCAGCGTGGGGTTTCCGGGGAACAATAGAAATACGCAGTATTTT; v_call: TRBV9; j_call: TRBJ2-3; clone_size: -; d_call: -
cdr3_aa: CASSRGQPDSTNEKLFF; cdr3_nt: TGTGCCAGCAGCCGTGGACAGCCAGACTCAACTAATGAAAAACTGTTTTTT; v_call: TRBV5-4; j_call: TRBJ1-4; clone_size: -; d_call: -
cdr3_aa: CALRTGQETQYF; cdr3_nt: TGTGCCTTACGGACAGGTCAAGAGACCCAGTACTTC; v_call: TRBV30; j_call: TRBJ2-5; clone_size: -; d_call: TRBD1
cdr3_aa: CASSELGLAGAGELFF; cdr3_nt: TGCGCCAGCAGTGAGTTGGGACTAGCGGGAGCCGGGGAGCTGTTTTTT; v_call: TRBV10-1; j_call: TRBJ2-2; clone_size: -; d_call: TRBD2
cdr3_aa: CATSRERLAGQETQYF; cdr3_nt: TGTGCCACCAGCAGAGAGCGCCTAGCGGGGCAAGAGACCCAGTACTTC; v_call: TRBV15; j_call: TRBJ2-5; clone_size: once; d_call: TRBD2
cdr3_aa: CASSGRGGETQYF; cdr3_nt: TGTGCCAGCAGCGGACGTGGAGGGGAGACCCAGTACTTC; v_call: TRBV9; j_call: TRBJ2-5; clone_size: -; d_call: -
cdr3_aa: CASSLRRSSYEQYF; cdr3_nt: TGTGCCAGCAGCTTAAGGAGGAGCTCCTACGAGCAGTACTTC; v_call: TRBV7-2; j_call: TRBJ2-7; clone_size: -; d_call: -
cdr3_aa: CASSTPGEVNEKLFF; cdr3_nt: TGTGCCAGCAGTACTCCAGGGGAGGTGAATGAAAAACTGTTTTTT; v_call: TRBV6-1; j_call: TRBJ1-4; clone_size: -; d_call: -
cdr3_aa: CAISRGGPYEQYF; cdr3_nt: TGTGCCATCAGTCGCGGGGGGCCCTACGAGCAGTACTTC; v_call: TRBV10-3; j_call: TRBJ2-7; clone_size: -; d_call: TRBD2
cdr3_aa: CASSLVGLAISPYEQYF; cdr3_nt: TGTGCCAGCAGCTTAGTAGGACTAGCAATAAGTCCCTACGAGCAGTACTTC; v_call: TRBV7-2; j_call: TRBJ2-7; clone_size: -; d_call: TRBD2